What follows describes a single TCR beta chain. The sample belongs to a study of shared clonotypes between healthy human individuals. The wider study: The cohort had two women and a few men, ages 18 to 49.

Clones were sequenced by immunoSEQ multiplex PCR, and TCRdb holds only the in-frame ones, with some missing. The sample lists fewer than 850,000 clones; about two thirds were seen once. Material for sequencing was memory CD4+ T cells sorted from blood. Specified subset: CD45RA-negative fraction. The TCR originated in a woman aged 30 to 39 in good health.

CDR3 in amino acids: CASTKTGGNNQPQHF. DNA of the CDR3: TGTGCCAGTACCAAGACAGGGGGTAACAATCAGCCCCAGCATTTT. The chain couples TRBV19 to TRBJ1-5; 9 bases line up with TRBD1. The germline gives CDR1 LNHDA, CDR2 SQIVND (reference sequence). V was pared by 7 bases and J by 3 bases, with 7 bases of the junction left unmatched. The CDR3 covers 15 residues.